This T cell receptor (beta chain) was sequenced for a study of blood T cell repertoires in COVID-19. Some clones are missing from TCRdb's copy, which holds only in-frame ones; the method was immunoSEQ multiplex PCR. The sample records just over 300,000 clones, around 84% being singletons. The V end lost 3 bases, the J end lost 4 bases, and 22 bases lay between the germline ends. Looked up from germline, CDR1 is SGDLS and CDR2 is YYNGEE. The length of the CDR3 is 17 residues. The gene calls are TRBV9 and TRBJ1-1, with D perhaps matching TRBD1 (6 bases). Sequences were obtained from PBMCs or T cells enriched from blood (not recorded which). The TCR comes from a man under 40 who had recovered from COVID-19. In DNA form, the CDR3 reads TGTGCCAGCAGCGCAGGGGTTGGGGGCAGGGTGGTCACTGAAGCTTTCTTT. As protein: CASSAGVGGRVVTEAFF.